This T cell receptor beta chain was profiled in a study of blood T cell repertoires in COVID-19. Original handling: Scientists estimated how many nucleated cells there were by amplifying reference gene primers. The protocol was immunoSEQ multiplex PCR, while the TCRdb copy is restricted to in-frame clones and leaves out a portion. The V and J calls and the clone size are those of that table, but D and trimming were determined from the DNA. The data show around 400,000 clones, about nine tenths seen once. The study assigned cohorts using participant-reported clinical history. No more than 2 weeks before study entry, exposed participants had met a case of COVID-19. Germline loops: CDR1 MNHEY, CDR2 SMNVEV (reference sequence). Trimming removed 1 base at V and 1 base at J, with 16 bases between. The CDR3 covers 17 residues.

This clonotype was obtained from a woman aged 35 to 49 who had been exposed to COVID-19. The sequencing sample was made of PBMCs or T cells enriched from blood (not recorded which). The rearrangement joins TRBV27 to TRBJ1-1; tentatively, D is TRBD1 (6 bases). CDR3 protein: CASSLFGTRSRNTEAFF. CDR3 DNA sequence: TGTGCCAGCAGTTTATTTGGGACACGGTCCAGGAACACTGAAGCTTTCTTT.